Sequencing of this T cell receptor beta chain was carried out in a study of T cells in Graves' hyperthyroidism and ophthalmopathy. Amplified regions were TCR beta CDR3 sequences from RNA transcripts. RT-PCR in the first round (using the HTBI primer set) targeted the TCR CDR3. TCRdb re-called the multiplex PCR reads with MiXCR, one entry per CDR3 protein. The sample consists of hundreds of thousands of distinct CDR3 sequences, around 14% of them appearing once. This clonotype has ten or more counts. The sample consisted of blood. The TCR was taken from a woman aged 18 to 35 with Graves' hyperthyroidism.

The CDR3: CASSWGDRGRGAEAFF. The CDR3 DNA reads as TGCGCCAGCAGCTGGGGGGACAGGGGGCGCGGCGCTGAAGCTTTCTTT. V is TRBV5-1 and J is TRBJ1-1, with TRBD1 matching over 12 bases. This CDR3 spans 16 amino acids. Germline assignment: CDR1 SGHRS and CDR2 YFSETQ. With V trimmed by 3 bases and J by 6 bases, 9 bases remained unmatched.